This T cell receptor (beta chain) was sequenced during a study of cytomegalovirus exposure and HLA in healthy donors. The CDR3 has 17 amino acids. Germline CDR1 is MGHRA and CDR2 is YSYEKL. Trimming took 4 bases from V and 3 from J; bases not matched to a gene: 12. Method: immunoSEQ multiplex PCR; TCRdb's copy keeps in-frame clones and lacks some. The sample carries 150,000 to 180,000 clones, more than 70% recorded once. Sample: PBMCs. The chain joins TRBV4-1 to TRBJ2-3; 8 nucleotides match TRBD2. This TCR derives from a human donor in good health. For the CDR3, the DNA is TGCGCCAGCAGCCGCGCTACCAGCGGGGGTTTAACAGATACGCAGTATTTT. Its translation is CASSRATSGGLTDTQYF.